Listed below are T cell receptor beta chains from one sample, sequenced in a study of cytomegalovirus exposure and HLA in healthy donors. The assay was immunoSEQ multiplex PCR, and TCRdb's table has in-frame clones only and misses some. The repertoire holds under 200,000 clones, with around 80% as singletons. Sequenced: PBMCs. These receptors came from a woman aged 50 to 65 in good health and CMV-seropositive. CDR3s leave out the opening cysteine and the closing phenylalanine or tryptophan. Expanded clones are given a class, and other clones once, few, many or no size at all.

v_call	clone_size	j_call	cdr3_aa
TRBV4-2	few	TRBJ1-2	ASSQVSGSGYT
TRBV4-3	.	TRBJ1-3	ASSQDSRGLAGNTIY
TRBV6-5	.	TRBJ1-5	ASRRTENQPQH
TRBV25-1	once	TRBJ2-4	ASSEFLGQGGNIQY
TRBV5-4	.	TRBJ2-2	ASSPRGLINTGELF
TRBV5-1	once	TRBJ2-2	ASSLRMLAELNTGELF
TRBV18	.	TRBJ1-5	ASSPQGALQQPQH
TRBV19	.	TRBJ2-5	ASSGLAQETQY
TRBV6-5	.	TRBJ1-5	ASSSTGNSNQPQH
TRBV11-2	.	TRBJ2-5	ASSSDRGETQY
TRBV7-2	.	TRBJ1-3	ASSFSSNSGNTIY
TRBV4-3	.	TRBJ1-2	ASSQGTGRSGYT
TRBV4-3	.	TRBJ2-2	ASSPDRGLGELF
TRBV27	.	TRBJ1-1	ASSLNPLRANTEAF
TRBV2	.	TRBJ1-1	ASSGHWPLNTEAF
TRBV19	once	TRBJ2-7	ASSNRRDTTYEQY
TRBV29-1	.	TRBJ2-5	SVGGWGIGGETQY
TRBV5-1	.	TRBJ2-3	ASSLALAGRSSTDTQY
TRBV15	.	TRBJ1-1	ATSRVSAGGTEAF
TRBV28	.	TRBJ1-2	ASSSSERVRGYT
TRBV7-3	.	TRBJ2-1	ASSLGLHNEQF
TRBV11-3	.	TRBJ2-7	ASSQGQGSSYEQY
TRBV7-2	.	TRBJ1-5	ASSHRQAGNQPQH
TRBV9	.	TRBJ2-7	ASSVGLGRGYEQY
TRBV18	.	TRBJ2-7	ASSPPRQGAEQY
TRBV15	.	TRBJ1-1	ATSRRDRDAFEAF
TRBV18	.	TRBJ1-2	ASSQRQSPNYGYT
TRBV5-1	.	TRBJ1-2	ASDELGTGNLLQGYT
TRBV29-1	once	TRBJ1-1	SVDGQGGRAEAF
TRBV6-1	once	TRBJ2-1	ASGDLLAGGQF